This T cell receptor beta chain was recorded in a study of blood T cells in healthy people across ages. The total RNA that was extracted per sample amounted to at least 5.5 micrograms. Remarks on this clonotype: Its target is unknown.

V lost 2 bases and J lost 3; bases outside the gene matches: 6. The germline V gene encodes CDR1 SGHKS and CDR2 YYEKEE (reference sequence). The CDR3 runs 15 residues. Whole-study findings and limits: There were more naive CD4+ cells and higher diversity in long-lived donors than in aged donors. Researchers said unsorted PBMCs prevented a conclusive naive versus antigen-experienced comparison.

With a J-beta primer mix and a sample-barcoded 5' primer, a second PCR ran roughly 6 to 12 cycles. TCRdb redid the calling of the 5' RACE reads with MiXCR, one entry per CDR3 protein. The sample consists of about 1.4 million distinct CDR3 sequences, roughly 64% of them appearing once. This clonotype originated in a young man in good health. The rearrangement links TRBV5-5 to TRBJ2-7; TRBD1 matches 9 bases. The material sequenced was blood. The CDR3 is CASSFRDRELYEQYF. Here the CDR3 DNA reads TGTGCCAGCAGCTTCCGGGACAGGGAGCTCTACGAGCAGTACTTC.